The 3 T cell receptor beta chains below all came from one sample that was sequenced in a study of T cells after yellow fever vaccination. Each CDR3 protein gets one entry after TCRdb re-called the 5' RACE reads with MiXCR. The sample lists 150,000 to 200,000 distinct CDR3 sequences; around 9.3% were seen once. The sample in question was CD8+ T cells sorted from PBMCs, obtained 45 days after the yellow fever booster vaccination. The source of these receptors is a man in his late teens or twenties who received the YFV17D yellow fever vaccine.

This clonotype turned up a few times. CDR3 residues: CASSLELTGTTTDTQYF. In nucleotides, the CDR3 is TGTGCCAGCAGCTTAGAACTGACCGGGACAACCACAGATACGCAGTATTTT. The rearrangement uses TRBV11-2 and TRBJ2-3; maybe TRBD1 (6 bases). The germline V gene has CDR1 SGHAT and CDR2 FQNNGV. This CDR3 has 17 residues. Trimming took 0 bases from V and 2 from J, leaving 15 bases between them. Supplemented by reference TRBV11-2 and TRBJ2-3, the full variable domain reads EAGVAQSPRYKIIEKRQSVAFWCNPISGHATLYWYQQILGQGPKLLIQFQNNGVVDDSQLPKDRFSAERLKGVDSTLKIQPAKLEDSAVYLCASSLELTGTTTDTQYFGPGTRLTVL.

This clonotype was counted many times. The CDR3 is CASSFRGLGTYNEQFF. The CDR3 DNA follows: TGTGCCAGCAGTTTTCGGGGGCTTGGAACCTACAATGAGCAGTTCTTC. V is TRBV6-2 or TRBV6-3 and J is TRBJ2-1; D may correspond to TRBD1 or TRBD2 (6 bases each). V gave up 4 bases and J gave up 2 bases, with 15 bases separating them. Germline lookup yields CDR1 MNHEY and CDR2 SVGEGT. The length of the CDR3 is 16 residues.

This clonotype was observed a few times. The chain employs TRBV6-2 or TRBV6-3 and TRBJ2-7, with 7 nucleotides matching TRBD1. V lost 2 bases, J lost 3 bases, and 7 bases stayed unmatched. This CDR3 has 15 amino acids. CDR1 is MNHEY and CDR2 is SVGEGT in the germline V gene. The CDR3 DNA follows: TGTGCCAGCAGTTACAGCCTTACAGGGGACTACGAGCAGTACGTC. Its protein product is CASSYSLTGDYEQYV.